This T cell receptor beta chain is from a study of siplizumab effects on memory and regulatory T cells. Germline loops: CDR1 MGHRA, CDR2 YSYEKL. This CDR3 contains 11 residues. The germline V and J ends were trimmed by 5 bases and 4 bases, with 6 bases remaining between them. The data were produced by immunoSEQ multiplex PCR, yet TCRdb's version contains in-frame clones alone and is incomplete. The repertoire holds around 77,000 clones, with 75% to 95% as singletons. The rearrangement uses TRBV4-1 and TRBJ2-7, with D uncertain. The receptor's source is a human donor in good health. The sequenced material came from CD8+ T cells sorted from blood. CDR3 amino acids: CASSNNYEQYF. The CDR3 nucleotides read TGCGCCAGCAGCAACAATTACGAGCAGTACTTC.